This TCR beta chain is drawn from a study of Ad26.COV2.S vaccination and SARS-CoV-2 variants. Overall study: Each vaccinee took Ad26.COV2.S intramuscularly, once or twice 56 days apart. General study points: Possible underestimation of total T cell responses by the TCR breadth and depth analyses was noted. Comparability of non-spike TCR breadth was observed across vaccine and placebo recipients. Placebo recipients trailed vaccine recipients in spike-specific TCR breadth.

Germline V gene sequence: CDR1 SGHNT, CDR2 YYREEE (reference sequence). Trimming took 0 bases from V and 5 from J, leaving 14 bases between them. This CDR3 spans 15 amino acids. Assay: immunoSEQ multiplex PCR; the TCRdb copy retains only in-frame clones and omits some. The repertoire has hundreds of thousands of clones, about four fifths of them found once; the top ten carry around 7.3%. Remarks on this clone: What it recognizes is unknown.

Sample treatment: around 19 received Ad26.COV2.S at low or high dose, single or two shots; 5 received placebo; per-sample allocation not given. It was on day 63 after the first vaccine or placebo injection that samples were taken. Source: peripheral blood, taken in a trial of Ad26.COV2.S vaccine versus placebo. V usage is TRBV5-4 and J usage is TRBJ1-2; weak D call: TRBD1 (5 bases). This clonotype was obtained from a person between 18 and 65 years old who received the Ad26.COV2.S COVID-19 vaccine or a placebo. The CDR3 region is CASSLEQGIWYGYTF. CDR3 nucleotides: TGTGCCAGCAGCTTGGAGCAGGGCATATGGTATGGCTACACCTTC.